The 26 T cell receptor beta chains given below trace back to one sample, sequenced in a study of regulatory T cells in long-lasting Graves disease. Documented time point: newly diagnosed GD, antithyroid drugs for less than 3 months. RNA from PBMCs was the source of the TCR library. Relying on iRepertoire HTBI primers and Arm-PCR of CDR3 regions, the team built TCR beta libraries. One entry per CDR3 protein, called by TCRdb with MiXCR from the multiplex PCR reads. This sample has 350,000 to 550,000 distinct CDR3 sequences, with 15% found just once. The sample was also linked to a second study, of T cells in Graves' hyperthyroidism and ophthalmopathy.

The input for sequencing was peripheral blood mononuclear cells (PBMCs), taken at new diagnosis, from a patient treated with antithyroid drugs. The receptor set was obtained from a woman aged 25-40 years with Graves disease.

The V and J genes are TRBV2 and TRBJ2-1, with TRBD2 matching over 11 bases. Judging by the DNA end, TRBJ2-5 fits better; the J call may be wrong. The CDR3 consists of 15 residues. CDR1 and CDR2 (germline): SNHLY, FYNNEI. The chain's CDR3 is CASSKTSGIQETQYF. The CDR3 DNA is TGTGCCAGCAGTAAGACTAGCGGGATCCAAGAGACCCAGTACTTC.

This clonotype was counted at least ten times. The V call is TRBV18, the J call TRBJ2-7; TRBD1 aligns across 7 bases. V shed 4 bases, J shed 1 base, and the junction held 7 bases outside the gene matches. Per germline, CDR1 KGHSH and CDR2 LQKENI. The CDR3 extends over 15 amino acids. The CDR3: CASSLTGTASYEQYF. CDR3 bases: TGTGCCAGCTCACTGACCGGGACAGCATCCTACGAGCAGTACTTC. The full variable domain, its missing parts supplied by reference TRBV18 and TRBJ2-7, is NAGVMQNPRHLVRRRGQEARLRCSPMKGHSHVYWYRQLPEEGLKFMVYLQKENIIDESGMPKERFSAEFPKEGPSILRIQQVVRGDSAAYFCASSLTGTASYEQYFGPGTRLTVT.

The chain carries TRBV6-2 or TRBV6-3 and TRBJ2-5; D not resolved. With the DNA end fitting TRBJ2-1 better, the J assignment may be wrong. CDR1 and CDR2 from the germline V gene are MNHEY and SVGEGT. The CDR3 covers 16 residues. CDR3 amino acids: CASSSRRPPHGNEQFF. The DNA of the CDR3 is TGTGCCAGCAGTTCTCGTCGCCCCCCACATGGCAATGAGCAGTTCTTC.

The rearrangement joins TRBV20-1 to TRBJ2-2; TRBD1 is a possible D gene (6 bases). Trimming took 6 bases from V and 6 from J, leaving 14 bases between them. Germline-derived CDR1 and CDR2 are DFQATT and SNEGSKA (reference sequence). The CDR3 is 13 amino acids. The CDR3 sequence: CSAEHRAAGELFF. The CDR3, as DNA: TGCAGTGCCGAGCACAGGGCGGCCGGGGAGCTGTTTTTT.

This rearrangement joins TRBV5-1 to TRBJ1-2, with D hard to call. The CDR3 is 13 residues long. Germline V gene sequence: CDR1 SGHRS, CDR2 YFSETQ. Trimming removed 2 bases from V and 8 bases from J, with 13 bases in between. DNA for the CDR3: TGCGCCAGCAGCTTCCACAGTCTAGGAGGCTACACCTTC. Translated, it gives CASSFHSLGGYTF.

This clonotype came up many times. V gene TRBV12-3 or TRBV12-4 combines with J gene TRBJ1-2; TRBD1 matches at 12 bases. Germline trimming cut 5 bases from V and 0 bases from J; bases unmatched to any gene: 7. This CDR3 has 17 residues. The CDR3 DNA sequence: TGTGCCAGCAGTCCATCGGGACAGGGGGCAACTAACTATGGCTACACCTTC. Translating it yields CASSPSGQGATNYGYTF.

This clonotype was detected ten times or more. The chain recombines TRBV7-3 with TRBJ2-1; TRBD2 is a possible D gene (6 bases). Per the germline V gene, CDR1 is SGHTA and CDR2 is FQGTGA. The CDR3 loop spans 13 amino acids. V gave up 5 bases and J gave up 5 bases, with 10 bases separating them. CDR3 sequence: CASSEGLNNEQFF. The CDR3 coding sequence is TGTGCCAGCAGCGAGGGACTGAACAATGAGCAGTTCTTC.

This clonotype was recorded at least ten times. The chain has TRBV6-1 and TRBJ1-1; D ambiguous. CDR1 is MNHNS and CDR2 is SASEGT in the germline V gene. The CDR3 spans 15 residues. The germline V and J ends were trimmed by 4 bases and 4 bases, with 16 bases remaining between them. The CDR3 coding sequence is TGTGCCAGCAGTGCAAGTACAGTAAAACGCACTGAAGCTTTCTTT. It translates to CASSASTVKRTEAFF.

V gene TRBV19 combines with J gene TRBJ1-1, with 8 bases that match TRBD1. This CDR3 has 16 residues. Germline V CDR1 and CDR2: LNHDA, SQIVND (reference sequence). Trimming removed 3 bases from V and 0 bases from J; junction bases left unmatched: 6. CDR3: CASSIRTGRMNTEAFF. For the CDR3, the DNA is TGTGCCAGTAGTATCAGGACAGGGAGAATGAACACTGAAGCTTTCTTT.

The chain couples TRBV14 to TRBJ2-2; 8 bases line up with TRBD1. Trimming cost V 4 bases and J 6 bases; bases outside gene matches: 10. This CDR3 is built from 16 residues. CDR1 is SGHDN and CDR2 is FVKESK in the germline V gene. The CDR3: CASSPPGQGWAGELFF. In DNA, the CDR3 is TGTGCCAGCAGCCCTCCAGGACAGGGATGGGCCGGGGAGCTGTTTTTT.

This clonotype has at least ten counts. The gene calls are TRBV30 and TRBJ2-7; D tentatively reads TRBD1 or TRBD2 (5 bases each). Trimming left V 8 bases short and J 4 bases short, with 18 bases between. Germline V gene sequence: CDR1 GTSNPN, CDR2 SVGIG (reference sequence). The length of the CDR3 is 13 residues. The CDR3 sequence is CAGHGREGYEQYF. Written as DNA, the CDR3 is TGTGCCGGCCACGGACGAGAGGGGTACGAGCAGTACTTC.

This clonotype was seen more than once but under ten times. The chain joins TRBV7-9 to TRBJ1-5; the D gene is possibly TRBD1 (5 bases). V lost 2 bases and J 2 bases, leaving 16 bases between the germline ends. Germline V gene lookup returns CDR1 SEHNR and CDR2 FQNEAQ (reference sequence). This CDR3 comprises 17 residues. For the CDR3, the DNA is TGTGCCAGCAGCTTATCATTGCAGGGAGTTGGCAATCAGCCCCAGCATTTT. Its protein is CASSLSLQGVGNQPQHF. The entire variable domain, with the rest obtained from reference TRBV7-9 and TRBJ1-5, is as follows: DTGVSQNPRHKITKRGQNVTFRCDPISEHNRLYWYRQTLGQGPEFLTYFQNEAQLEKSRLLSDRFSAERPKGSFSTLEIQRTEQGDSAMYLCASSLSLQGVGNQPQHFGDGTRLSIL.

This clonotype was recorded many times. The rearrangement uses TRBV20-1 and TRBJ2-7; D is possibly TRBD2 (5 bases). CDR3 length: 13 amino acids. V gave up 3 bases and J gave up 3 bases, with 12 bases separating them. The V gene's germline CDR1 is DFQATT and CDR2 SNEGSKA (reference sequence). CDR3 nucleotides: TGCAGTGCTAGGGCTAGCTCGAGCTACGAGCAGTACTTC. Amino acids: CSARASSSYEQYF.

This clonotype appeared a few times. The rearrangement joins TRBV10-1 to TRBJ2-7, with 7 nucleotides matching TRBD2. Germline CDR1 is WNHNN and CDR2 is SYGVQD (reference sequence). The CDR3 covers 12 residues. V trimming: 4 bases; J trimming: 6 bases; junction bases outside the gene matches: 3. Written as DNA, the CDR3 is TGCGCCAGCAGTGGGGGGGGAGGCGAGCAGTACTTC. This translates into CASSGGGGEQYF.

In its sample, this clonotype was seen many times. The chain uses TRBV6-5 and TRBJ1-1; no reliable D call. Looked up from germline, CDR1 is MNHEY and CDR2 is SVGAGI. The CDR3 is 15 residues long. V dropped 1 base and J dropped 0 bases, with 9 bases sitting between them. The CDR3 loop reads CASSYFWTVNTEAFF. The CDR3 bases are TGTGCCAGCAGTTACTTCTGGACGGTGAACACTGAAGCTTTCTTT.

The chain links TRBV20-1 to TRBJ1-5; D gene unclear. Trimming took off 4 bases at V and 5 bases at J, with 12 bases between the two ends. Germline CDR1 DFQATT, CDR2 SNEGSKA (reference sequence). The CDR3 contains 13 residues. The chain's CDR3 is CSATEEHDQPQHF. Written as DNA, the CDR3 is TGCAGTGCTACGGAAGAACACGATCAGCCCCAGCATTTT.

This clonotype showed up just a few times. The gene calls are TRBV5-1 and TRBJ2-1, with 7 bases lining up with TRBD2. Germline V gene data show CDR1 as SGHRS and CDR2 as YFSETQ. J was trimmed by 0 bases and V by 2 bases; bases with no gene match: 11. This CDR3 has 18 residues. The DNA of the CDR3 is TGCGCCAGCAGCTTAAGGACTAGTGGAGCGGGCTCCTACAATGAGCAGTTCTTC. It encodes CASSLRTSGAGSYNEQFF.

At least ten counts were recorded for this clonotype. V usage is TRBV29-1 and J usage is TRBJ2-5; 9 positions match TRBD1. Per the germline V gene, CDR1 is SQVTM and CDR2 is ANQGSEA. The CDR3 length is 14 residues. Unmatched junction bases numbered 11, after V lost 7 bases and J lost 5 bases. The CDR3 bases are TGCAGCGCTCCGACAGGGGGGAGTAGGGAGACCCAGTACTTC. This sequence encodes CSAPTGGSRETQYF. Using reference TRBV29-1 and TRBJ2-5 for the parts outside the CDR3, the full variable domain is SAVISQKPSRDICQRGTSLTIQCQVDSQVTMMFWYRQQPGQSLTLIATANQGSEATYESGFVIDKFPISRPNLTFSTLTVSNMSPEDSSIYLCSAPTGGSRETQYFGPGTRLLVL.

This clonotype has at least ten counts. This chain links TRBV6-1 with TRBJ1-1; TRBD1 agrees at 9 bases. This CDR3 is built from 16 residues. Germline trimming cut 6 bases from V and 4 bases from J; bases unmatched to any gene: 12. Looked up from germline, CDR1 is MNHNS and CDR2 is SASEGT. CDR3 amino acids: CASSRRQGEEGTEAFF. The DNA for the CDR3 is TGTGCCAGCAGCCGGAGACAGGGGGAAGAAGGCACTGAAGCTTTCTTT.

This clonotype was detected a few times. This chain connects TRBV6-1 to TRBJ2-3; D remains ambiguous. CDR3 length equals 13 residues. Germline lookup yields CDR1 MNHNS and CDR2 SASEGT. The V and J ends lost 5 bases and 5 bases respectively, with 11 bases between them. In DNA, the CDR3 is TGTGCCAGCAGTAGGTTCCTGGGAGATACGCAGTATTTT. Its translation: CASSRFLGDTQYF.

This clonotype was found a few times. CDR3 in DNA: TGTGCCAGCAGTATATTGAGGGGGCGTCAGCCCCAGCATTTT. Its translation is CASSILRGRQPQHF. This chain uses TRBV27 with TRBJ1-5, with TRBD1 matching over 7 bases. The CDR3 spans 14 residues. V lost 5 bases, J lost 6 bases, and 7 bases stayed unmatched. Germline loops: CDR1 MNHEY, CDR2 SMNVEV (reference sequence).

This clonotype has at least ten counts. This rearrangement joins TRBV12-3 or TRBV12-4 to TRBJ2-7; 10 nucleotides agree with TRBD2. V dropped 1 base and J dropped 2; count of bases not matched to a gene: 8. The CDR3 covers 17 residues. The DNA for the CDR3 is TGTGCCAGCAGTTTAGTGTGGGGGACTAGCGCAACCTACGAGCAGTACTTC. Residues: CASSLVWGTSATYEQYF.

The chain joins TRBV27 to TRBJ2-1; the D gene is possibly TRBD2 (6 bases). The CDR3 loop spans 14 amino acids. The V and J ends lost 1 base and 10 bases respectively, with 14 bases between them. Germline assignment: CDR1 MNHEY and CDR2 SMNVEV (reference sequence). CDR3 nucleotides: TGTGCCAGCAGTTTATTTCCGATCGGAGGGGAGCAGTTCTTC. Protein product: CASSLFPIGGEQFF.

This clonotype showed up many times. This chain joins TRBV20-1 and TRBJ1-3; D gene ambiguous. CDR1 is DFQATT, CDR2 SNEGSKA, per germline (reference sequence). V lost 0 bases and J 4 bases, leaving 7 bases between the germline ends. The CDR3 consists of 13 residues. The CDR3 DNA is TGCAGTGCTAGAGATTTGTGGGGAAACACCATATATTTT. Translation: CSARDLWGNTIYF.

This clonotype was seen only a few times. J is TRBJ1-4 and V is TRBV29-1; 7 bases are shared with TRBD1. V gave up 7 bases and J gave up 5 bases; unmatched junction bases: 4. The V gene's germline CDR1 is SQVTM and CDR2 ANQGSEA. CDR3 length: 12 amino acids. Here the CDR3 DNA reads TGCAGCGCCTTCAGGGGGAATGAAAAACTGTTTTTT. Protein product: CSAFRGNEKLFF.

The chain couples TRBV19 to TRBJ2-6, with 8 bases aligning to TRBD2. V trimming: 5 bases; J trimming: 0 bases; junction bases outside the gene matches: 9. CDR1 is LNHDA, CDR2 SQIVND, per germline (reference sequence). This CDR3 region has 18 residues. The DNA for the CDR3 is TGTGCCAGTAGTCCCGGAACTAGCGGTTACTCTGGGGCCAACGTCCTGACTTTC. Protein product: CASSPGTSGYSGANVLTF.